The subject of this entry is one T cell receptor (beta chain). For the second PCR, which ran for roughly 6 to 11 cycles, a sample-barcoded 5' primer and a J-beta primer mix were used. TCRdb re-called the 5' RACE reads with MiXCR, one entry per CDR3 protein. The data hold 800,000 to 950,000 distinct CDR3 sequences, with around 46% observed a single time. This sample is drawn from a study of blood T cells in healthy people across ages. CDR3 length equals 15 residues. Germline assignment: CDR1 LNHNV and CDR2 YYDKDF (reference sequence). The trim removed 7 bases at V and 0 bases at J, leaving 8 bases unmatched.

The origin of this receptor is a man between 25 and 39 years old in good health. The specimen was blood. The rearrangement uses TRBV15 and TRBJ1-1; 7 positions match TRBD1. DNA of the CDR3: TGTGCCACCAAACCTCGACAGGGTCTGAACACTGAAGCTTTCTTT. Translating it yields CATKPRQGLNTEAFF. Together with reference TRBV15 and TRBJ1-1, the CDR3 gives the full variable domain: DAMVIQNPRYQVTQFGKPVTLSCSQTLNHNVMYWYQQKSSQAPKLLFHYYDKDFNNEADTPDNFQSRRPNTSFCFLDIRSPGLGDTAMYLCATKPRQGLNTEAFFGQGTRLTVV.